These T cell receptor beta chains were read from a single sample in a study of blood T cell repertoires in COVID-19. Libraries were prepared by immunoSEQ multiplex PCR; TCRdb keeps only in-frame clonotypes and omits some of them. The data show 260,000 or so clones, roughly 76% seen once. The source material was peripheral blood. The receptors here all came from a woman older than 75 with COVID-19, enrolled during active disease. CDR3s include the opening cysteine and the closing phenylalanine or tryptophan. The D gene is left open where the match is weak. Not every row has a clone size; where given, it reads once, few, many or a size class.

j_gene | d_gene | v_gene | abundance | CDR3aa | CDR3nt
TRBJ1-2 | . | TRBV7-9 | . | CASSLMEGTGYGYTF | TGTGCCAGCAGCCTCATGGAGGGTACGGGCTATGGCTACACCTTC
TRBJ1-1 | TRBD1 | TRBV19 | few | CASSRYRGQVTEAFF | TGTGCCAGTAGTAGATACAGGGGGCAAGTCACTGAAGCTTTCTTT
TRBJ1-4 | . | TRBV29-1 | once | CSVKGPNEKLFF | TGCAGCGTTAAGGGGCCTAATGAAAAACTGTTTTTT
TRBJ2-6 | TRBD1 | TRBV9 | . | CASSVRDRGLSGANVLTF | TGTGCCAGCAGCGTCCGGGACAGGGGGCTCTCTGGGGCCAACGTCCTGACTTTC
TRBJ2-3 | TRBD1 | TRBV5-1 | . | CASSLGGTVTDTQYF | TGCGCCAGCAGCTTGGGGGGGACAGTCACAGATACGCAGTATTTT
TRBJ1-6 | . | TRBV12-3/TRBV12-4 | . | CASSEQNSPLHF | TGTGCCAGCAGCGAACAGAATTCACCCCTCCACTTT
TRBJ2-1 | TRBD2 | TRBV6-1 | once | CASSGATSLQRNGEQFF | TGTGCCAGCAGTGGAGCGACTAGCCTCCAAAGAAACGGTGAGCAGTTCTTC
TRBJ1-1 | TRBD1 | TRBV3-1/TRBV3-2 | . | CASRDRGRGFEAFF | TGTGCCAGCAGGGACAGGGGGAGGGGGTTTGAAGCTTTCTTT
TRBJ1-6 | TRBD1 | TRBV10-3 | once | CAITGTENSPLHF | TGTGCCATCACCGGGACAGAAAATTCACCCCTCCACTTT
TRBJ1-2 | TRBD1 | TRBV19 | . | CASKNQQGNYGYTF | TGTGCCAGTAAAAATCAACAGGGGAACTATGGCTACACCTTC
TRBJ2-5 | . | TRBV30 | . | CAWSEPVQETQYF | TGTGCCTGGAGTGAACCGGTCCAAGAGACCCAGTACTTC
TRBJ1-5 | TRBD1 | TRBV7-9 | few | CASSLGQGGQPQHF | TGTGCCAGCAGCTTAGGACAGGGCGGCCAGCCCCAGCATTTT
TRBJ1-2 | TRBD1 | TRBV19 | . | CASSPDRWGTGYTF | TGTGCCAGTAGCCCGGACAGGTGGGGGACCGGCTACACCTTC
TRBJ1-2 | TRBD1 | TRBV6-2/TRBV6-3 | . | CASSYPSTGGVGRIGYTF | TGTGCCAGCAGTTATCCTTCGACAGGGGGCGTAGGACGGATCGGCTACACCTTC
TRBJ2-6 | . | TRBV5-4 | . | CASSFSGVSGANVLTF | TGTGCCAGCAGCTTCTCGGGTGTCTCTGGGGCCAACGTCCTGACTTTC
TRBJ1-1 | . | TRBV7-2 | few | CASSTRETANTEAFF | TGTGCCAGCAGCACCCGAGAGACAGCGAACACTGAAGCTTTCTTT
TRBJ1-5 | . | TRBV15 | . | CATSSQAGGSNQPQHF | TGTGCCACCAGCAGCCAGGCGGGTGGCAGCAATCAGCCCCAGCATTTT
TRBJ1-2 | . | TRBV7-2 | . | CASVPQNTYGYTF | TGTGCCAGCGTCCCACAGAATACTTATGGCTACACCTTC
TRBJ2-2 | TRBD2 | TRBV30 | . | CAWADMGLNTGELFF | TGTGCCTGGGCAGACATGGGACTAAACACCGGGGAGCTGTTTTTT
TRBJ1-5 | TRBD1 | TRBV2 | . | CASVAGQGNQPQHF | TGTGCCAGCGTTGCGGGACAGGGTAATCAGCCCCAGCATTTT
TRBJ1-2 | . | TRBV5-4 | . | CASSRVGIYGYTF | TGTGCCAGCAGCCGGGTTGGAATCTATGGCTACACCTTC
TRBJ2-2 | TRBD1 | TRBV5-4 | once | CASSVQGVTGELFF | TGTGCCAGCAGCGTACAGGGGGTAACCGGGGAGCTGTTTTTT
TRBJ1-1 | TRBD1 | TRBV5-1 | . | CASSLQGGMNTEAFF | TGCGCCAGCAGCTTGCAAGGGGGCATGAACACTGAAGCTTTCTTT
TRBJ2-4 | TRBD2 | TRBV7-9 | . | CASSSSGRIKNIQYF | TGTGCCAGCAGCAGTAGCGGGAGGATCAAAAACATTCAGTACTTC
TRBJ2-3 | TRBD1 | TRBV9 | . | CASSAGQGGTDTQYF | TGTGCCAGCAGCGCTGGACAGGGGGGGACAGATACGCAGTATTTT
TRBJ1-5 | . | TRBV18 | . | CASSLQGPDQPQHF | TGTGCCAGCTCACTTCAGGGGCCGGATCAGCCCCAGCATTTT
TRBJ1-6 | . | TRBV4-1 | . | CASSPEGNRFRSPLHF | TGCGCCAGCAGCCCCGAAGGTAACAGGTTCAGGTCACCCCTCCACTTT
TRBJ1-2 | . | TRBV7-9 | . | CASSLVGGFYGYTF | TGTGCCAGCAGCTTGGTAGGAGGGTTTTATGGCTACACCTTC
TRBJ1-3 | . | TRBV5-1 | once | CASSPRGSGNTIYF | TGCGCCAGCAGCCCGAGGGGGTCTGGAAACACCATATATTTT
TRBJ1-5 | . | TRBV19 | . | CASSIPSGRSNQPQHF | TGTGCCAGTAGTATACCCTCAGGGCGTTCCAATCAGCCCCAGCATTTT
TRBJ2-2 | TRBD2 | TRBV10-3 | . | CAISATSGAAGELFF | TGTGCCATCAGCGCGACTAGCGGGGCAGCCGGGGAGCTGTTTTTT
TRBJ1-2 | TRBD1 | TRBV5-1 | . | CASSLGTGGGYTF | TGCGCCAGCAGCTTAGGGACAGGGGGCGGCTACACCTTC
TRBJ1-3 | . | TRBV4-1 | . | CASSQGRAGGRGNTIYF | TGCGCCAGCAGCCAAGGCCGGGCGGGGGGCCGGGGAAACACCATATATTTT
TRBJ1-5 | . | TRBV5-6 | . | CASSLGQGQPQHF | TGTGCCAGCAGCTTGGGGCAGGGACAGCCCCAGCATTTT
TRBJ2-3 | TRBD2 | TRBV11-3 | . | CASSFSGLAGQDTQYF | TGTGCCAGCAGCTTCAGTGGACTAGCTGGACAAGATACGCAGTATTTT
TRBJ1-5 | TRBD1 | TRBV7-2 | . | CASSLDGQGRNQPQHF | TGTGCCAGCAGCTTGGATGGACAGGGGCGCAATCAGCCCCAGCATTTT
TRBJ1-2 | . | TRBV28 | . | CASSPPDKTNYGYTF | TGTGCCAGCAGTCCACCTGACAAAACTAACTATGGCTACACCTTC
TRBJ2-1 | . | TRBV6-4 | . | CASKSDSTSLGQFF | TGTGCCTCGAAGTCGGACTCGACCTCCCTTGGGCAGTTCTTC
TRBJ2-3 | TRBD2 | TRBV6-5 | few | CASSSSGVTDTQYF | TGTGCCAGCAGTTCAAGCGGGGTCACAGATACGCAGTATTTT
TRBJ1-1 | . | TRBV2 | . | CASQGEMNTEAFF | TGTGCCAGTCAGGGTGAGATGAACACTGAAGCTTTCTTT
TRBJ2-1 | . | TRBV7-9 | . | CASSFPGTQQFF | TGTGCCAGCAGCTTCCCCGGGACACAGCAGTTCTTC
TRBJ2-2 | TRBD2 | TRBV19 | . | CVTGGPYTGELFF | TGTGTCACGGGAGGGCCGTACACCGGGGAGCTGTTTTTT
TRBJ2-4 | TRBD2 | TRBV5-1 | . | CASSLGLAGGPQNIQYF | TGCGCCAGCAGCCTAGGACTAGCGGGAGGGCCACAAAACATTCAGTACTTC
TRBJ1-5 | TRBD1 | TRBV5-6 | . | CASSLGQGDPNQPQHF | TGTGCCAGCAGCTTGGGACAGGGAGACCCTAATCAGCCCCAGCATTTT
TRBJ2-7 | . | TRBV6-2/TRBV6-3 | few | CASSYGRQAYEQYF | TGTGCCAGCAGTTACGGGAGACAGGCCTACGAGCAGTACTTC
TRBJ1-1 | . | TRBV2 | . | CASREYRESEAFF | TGTGCCAGCAGAGAGTACAGGGAAAGTGAAGCTTTCTTT
TRBJ1-1 | . | TRBV27 | . | CASSLGGMNTEAFF | TGTGCCAGCAGTTTAGGAGGGATGAACACTGAAGCTTTCTTT
TRBJ1-1 | TRBD1 | TRBV2 | . | CASTISDRVVAEAFF | TGTGCCAGCACTATAAGCGACAGGGTCGTAGCAGAAGCTTTCTTT
TRBJ2-3 | . | TRBV24-1 | . | CATGDSGSKDTQYF | TGTGCCACCGGGGACTCAGGGTCGAAAGATACGCAGTATTTT
TRBJ2-7 | TRBD2 | TRBV7-2 | . | CASSSLAGGPKNEQYF | TGTGCCAGCAGCTCCCTAGCGGGAGGGCCTAAGAACGAGCAGTACTTC
TRBJ2-7 | . | TRBV6-1 | . | CASSEAYYEQYF | TGTGCCAGCAGTGAAGCGTACTACGAGCAGTACTTC
TRBJ2-7 | TRBD2 | TRBV20-1 | . | CSASETSGVSYEQYF | TGCAGTGCTAGTGAGACTAGCGGGGTTTCCTACGAGCAGTACTTC
TRBJ2-7 | . | TRBV5-4 | . | CASSLSGSLYEQYF | TGTGCCAGCAGCCTATCAGGGTCACTCTACGAGCAGTACTTC